This T cell receptor beta chain was sequenced during a study of human T cells and chemical hapten exposure. Whole-study context: The use of 2% DPC on about 2 cm by about 2 cm of upper inner arm skin constituted sensitization.

Points from the study as a whole: Patch test score was positively correlated with the counts of TCRs that had expanded at PT1.

The sample's time point: pre-sensitization, week 0. Treatment specified: therapeutic diphenylcyclopropenone sensitization with weekly scalp DPC. One entry per CDR3 protein results from TCRdb running MiXCR on the RACE reads. Among about 98,000 distinct CDR3 sequences listed, about a tenth were seen once. Germline loops: CDR1 ENHRY, CDR2 SYGVKD. CDR3 length: 13 amino acids. Germline trimming cut 10 bases from V and 7 bases from J; bases unmatched to any gene: 7. As regards this clonotype: What it binds is not known.

The TCR originated in a woman aged 60-75 years with alopecia areata. Some clones in this sample may be carry-over from other donors' samples. Sequenced here: whole blood, sampled in connection with sensitization to the hapten diphenylcyclopropenone (DPC). The genes are TRBV10-3 and TRBJ1-6; TRBD1 matches at 7 bases. The CDR3 sequence: CATAGTANSPLHF. The CDR3 region has the DNA TGTGCCACCGCCGGGACAGCCAATTCACCCCTCCACTTT.